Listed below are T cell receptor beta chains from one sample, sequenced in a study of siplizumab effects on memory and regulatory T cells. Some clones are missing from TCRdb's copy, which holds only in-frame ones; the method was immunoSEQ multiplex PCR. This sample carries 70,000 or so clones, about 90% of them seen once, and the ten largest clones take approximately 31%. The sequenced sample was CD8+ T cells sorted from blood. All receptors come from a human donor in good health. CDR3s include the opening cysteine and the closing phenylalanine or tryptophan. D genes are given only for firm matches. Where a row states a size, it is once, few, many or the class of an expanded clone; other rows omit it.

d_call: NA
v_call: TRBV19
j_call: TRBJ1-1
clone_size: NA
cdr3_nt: TGTGCCAGTAGTACCAGCCAAGAATTAATGAACACTGAAGCTTTCTTT
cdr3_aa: CASSTSQELMNTEAFF

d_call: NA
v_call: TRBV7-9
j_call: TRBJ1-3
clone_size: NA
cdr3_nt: TGTGCCAGCAGCTTATCCAGCTCTGGAAACACCATATATTTT
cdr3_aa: CASSLSSSGNTIYF

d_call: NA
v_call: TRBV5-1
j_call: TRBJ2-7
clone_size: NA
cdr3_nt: TGCGCCAGCAGCCCCGGTAGCTACGAGCAGTACTTC
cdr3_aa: CASSPGSYEQYF

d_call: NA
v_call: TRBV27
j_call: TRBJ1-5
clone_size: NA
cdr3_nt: TGTGCCAGCAGTCTAGGGACGGGAGAAGTACAGCCCCAGCATTTT
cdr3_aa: CASSLGTGEVQPQHF

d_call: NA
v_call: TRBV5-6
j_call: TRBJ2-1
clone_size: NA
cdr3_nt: TGTGCCAGCAGCTTGAGGGTTCGTGACACCTACAATGAGCAGTTCTTC
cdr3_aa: CASSLRVRDTYNEQFF

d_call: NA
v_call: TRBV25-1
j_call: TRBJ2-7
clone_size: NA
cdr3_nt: TGTGCCAGCAGCTTGGGCGGCTCCTACGAGCAGTACTTC
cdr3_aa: CASSLGGSYEQYF

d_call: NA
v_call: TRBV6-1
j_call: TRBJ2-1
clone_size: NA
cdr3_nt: TGTGCCAGCAGTGAAGAGGTCCTATTTACGAATGAGCAGTTCTTC
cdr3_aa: CASSEEVLFTNEQFF

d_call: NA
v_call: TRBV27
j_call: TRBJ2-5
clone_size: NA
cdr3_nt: TGTGCCAGCAGTAAACAAATCCAAGAGACCCAGTACTTC
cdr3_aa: CASSKQIQETQYF

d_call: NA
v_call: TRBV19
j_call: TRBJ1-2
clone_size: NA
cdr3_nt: TGTGCCAGTAGTATAAGTGGAAGCTATGGCTACACCTTC
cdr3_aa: CASSISGSYGYTF

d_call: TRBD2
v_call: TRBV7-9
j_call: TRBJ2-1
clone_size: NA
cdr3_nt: TGTGCCAGCAGCTCAAATCGGGAGGCCCCCTACAATGAGCAGTTCTTC
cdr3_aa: CASSSNREAPYNEQFF

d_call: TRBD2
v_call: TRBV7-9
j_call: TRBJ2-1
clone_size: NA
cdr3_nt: TGTGCCAGCAGCTTGACTAGCATCAATGAGCAGTTCTTC
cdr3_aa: CASSLTSINEQFF

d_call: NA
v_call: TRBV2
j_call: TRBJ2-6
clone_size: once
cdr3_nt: TGTGCCGCTCTTGGACAGCGAATCTCTGGGGCCAACGTCCTGACTTTC
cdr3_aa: CAALGQRISGANVLTF

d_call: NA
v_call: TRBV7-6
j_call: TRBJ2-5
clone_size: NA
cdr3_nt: TGTGCCAGCAGCTTAGGGGGAAGAGAGACCCAGTACTTC
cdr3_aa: CASSLGGRETQYF

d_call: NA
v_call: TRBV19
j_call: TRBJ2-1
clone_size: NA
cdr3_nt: TGTGCCAGTTCACCCACGGGGTACAATGAGCAGTTCTTC
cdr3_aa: CASSPTGYNEQFF

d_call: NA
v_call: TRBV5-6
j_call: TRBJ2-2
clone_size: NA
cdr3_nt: TGTGCCAGCAGCTTAGAACAGTTGAACACCGGGGAGCTGTTTTTT
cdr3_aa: CASSLEQLNTGELFF

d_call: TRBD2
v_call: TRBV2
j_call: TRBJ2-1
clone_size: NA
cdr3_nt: TGTGCCAGCAGTCCCGCCTCATATAGCGGGAACGGCCGGCCCAATGAGCAGTTCTTC
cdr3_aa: CASSPASYSGNGRPNEQFF